This T cell receptor beta chain was profiled in a study of technical replicates of blood from several donors. Profiling relied on immunoSEQ multiplex PCR, and the TCRdb table lists in-frame clones only, not all of them. This table holds some 98,000 clones, nearly 97% found once. This CDR3 has 12 residues. CDR1 KGHSH and CDR2 LQKENI come from the germline V gene. The V end was cut by 3 bases, the J end by 4 bases, with 6 bases between. Sequencing was done on a sample of T cells isolated from PBMCs. The chain employs TRBV18 and TRBJ1-1; no definite D call. The sequence derives from a human donor in good health. CDR3 sequence reads: CASSPSPTEAFF. CDR3 sequence (DNA): TGTGCCAGCTCACCCTCCCCCACTGAAGCTTTCTTT.